Below, 30 T cell receptor beta chains from the same sample are listed, as sequenced in a study of T cells in Graves' hyperthyroidism and ophthalmopathy. TCR beta CDR3 regions were amplified from RNA transcripts. The HTBI primer set was used in a first-round RT-PCR of the TCR CDR3. MiXCR, applied by TCRdb to the multiplex PCR reads, yields one record per CDR3 protein. This sample carries about 160,000 distinct CDR3 sequences, about a tenth of them seen once, and the ten largest clones take approximately 20%. The specimen was blood. These receptors were collected from a woman aged 18-35 years with Graves' hyperthyroidism that later progressed to Graves' ophthalmopathy.

The chain links TRBV4-2 to TRBJ2-2, with D possibly TRBD2 on 6 matching bases. Germline lookup yields CDR1 LGHNA and CDR2 YNFKEQ. The CDR3 totals 15 residues. V was trimmed by 0 bases and J by 5 bases, leaving 10 bases between them. This CDR3 reads CASSQEEGTTGELFF. CDR3 nucleotides: TGTGCCAGCAGCCAAGAGGAGGGAACTACCGGGGAGCTGTTTTTT.

The rearrangement uses TRBV4-2 and TRBJ2-7; unclear D gene. Trimming took 1 base from V and 6 from J, leaving 19 bases between them. The V gene's germline CDR1 is LGHNA and CDR2 YNFKEQ. The CDR3 totals 16 residues. This CDR3 is CASSQGSSAARIEQYF. CDR3 coding DNA: TGTGCCAGCAGCCAAGGGTCGAGCGCTGCCCGAATCGAGCAGTACTTC.

This clonotype was counted at least ten times. The J gene is TRBJ1-6, the V gene TRBV20-1; D not certain. Germline-derived CDR1 and CDR2 are DFQATT and SNEGSKA (reference sequence). The CDR3 spans 17 residues. V lost 3 bases and J lost 0, with 15 bases in between. The CDR3 here is CSARPDLESSYNSPLHF. In DNA, the CDR3 is TGCAGTGCTAGGCCAGACCTCGAAAGCTCCTATAATTCACCCCTCCACTTT.

This clonotype was counted ten times or more. The chain recombines TRBV11-3 with TRBJ2-2; no clear D gene. Trimming stripped 2 bases from V and 1 base from J, with 8 bases between. The CDR3 is 15 amino acids. Germline assignment: CDR1 SGHNT and CDR2 YENEEA. In DNA, the CDR3 is TGTGCCAGCAGCTTATCTGGGTTGAACACCGGGGAGCTGTTTTTT. Amino acid sequence: CASSLSGLNTGELFF. Filled out from reference TRBV11-3 and TRBJ2-2, the complete variable domain reads EAGVVQSPRYKIIEKKQPVAFWCNPISGHNTLYWYLQNLGQGPELLIRYENEEAVDDSQLPKDRFSAERLKGVDSTLKIQPAELGDSAVYLCASSLSGLNTGELFFGEGSRLTVL.

Ten or more counts support this clonotype. The chain links TRBV11-2 to TRBJ1-1; D gene ambiguous. The V end was cut by 5 bases, the J end by 1 base, with 8 bases between. Germline CDR1 and CDR2: SGHAT and FQNNGV. This CDR3 has 13 amino acids. In DNA, the CDR3 is TGTGCCAGCAGCAACACTGGGAACACTGAAGCTTTCTTT. Protein product: CASSNTGNTEAFF.

This clonotype was recorded many times. The chain recombines TRBV10-3 with TRBJ2-7; possibly TRBD1 for D (6 bases). Per the germline V gene, CDR1 is ENHRY and CDR2 is SYGVKD. The CDR3 is 17 residues long. Trimming took off 3 bases at V and 2 bases at J, with 20 bases between the two ends. CDR3 sequence: CAISDSPLLRQAYEQYF. The CDR3, as DNA: TGTGCCATCAGTGACTCCCCCCTCCTGCGACAGGCCTACGAGCAGTACTTC.

The chain carries TRBV11-3 and TRBJ1-2; possibly TRBD1 for D (6 bases). The CDR3 has 15 amino acids. Trimming cost V 2 bases and J 5 bases, with 15 bases left between them. CDR1 SGHNT and CDR2 YENEEA come from the germline V gene. The CDR3 here is CASSLKSQGRYGYTF. The CDR3, as DNA: TGTGCCAGCAGCTTAAAGTCGCAGGGGAGGTATGGCTACACCTTC. Looking up the rest from reference TRBV11-3 and TRBJ1-2 gives the full variable domain: EAGVVQSPRYKIIEKKQPVAFWCNPISGHNTLYWYLQNLGQGPELLIRYENEEAVDDSQLPKDRFSAERLKGVDSTLKIQPAELGDSAVYLCASSLKSQGRYGYTFGSGTRLTVV.

This clonotype was found many times. V and J are TRBV20-1 and TRBJ1-2, with D tentatively TRBD1 (5 bases). The CDR3 covers 12 residues. Germline V lookup: CDR1 DFQATT, CDR2 SNEGSKA (reference sequence). Trimming pared 6 bases from V and 4 bases from J, leaving 12 bases between. CDR3 nucleotide sequence: TGCAGTGCGTACGATACAGGCTATGGCTACACCTTC. This encodes CSAYDTGYGYTF.

This clonotype came up many times. J is TRBJ1-2 and V is TRBV6-5, with D possibly TRBD1 on 5 matching bases. The CDR3 runs 15 residues. The V end lost 0 bases, the J end lost 4 bases, and 12 bases lay between the germline ends. Per germline, CDR1 MNHEY and CDR2 SVGAGI. CDR3 in DNA: TGTGCCAGCAGTTACTCGACAGCACAACCCTATGGCTACACCTTC. Protein: CASSYSTAQPYGYTF.

This clonotype was counted between two and nine times. The CDR3 here is CSAIPGQGTWNSPLHF. As DNA, the CDR3 is TGCAGTGCCATTCCGGGACAGGGGACGTGGAATTCACCCCTCCACTTT. The chain uses TRBV20-1 and TRBJ1-6, with TRBD1 identical over 10 bases. The CDR3 extends over 16 amino acids. V trimming: 6 bases; J trimming: 7 bases; junction bases outside the gene matches: 12. CDR1 is DFQATT, CDR2 SNEGSKA, per germline (reference sequence).

This clonotype occurred many times. The rearrangement links TRBV12-3 or TRBV12-4 to TRBJ1-1; 7 bases map to TRBD1. Trimming took 3 bases from V and 6 from J; bases not matched to a gene: 4. CDR3 length equals 13 residues. CDR3 sequence reads: CASSLGQKAEAFF. The CDR3 DNA follows: TGTGCCAGCAGTTTGGGACAGAAGGCTGAAGCTTTCTTT.

This clonotype was picked up many times. The chain combines TRBV3-1 with TRBJ1-5, with D hard to call. The CDR3 sequence is 17 residues long. Germline V lookup: CDR1 LGHDT, CDR2 YNNKEL (reference sequence). V shed 1 base and J shed 0 bases, with 13 bases lying between them. The chain's CDR3 is CASSQGRDPDSNQPQHF. DNA for the CDR3: TGTGCCAGCAGCCAAGGCCGCGATCCTGATAGCAATCAGCCCCAGCATTTT.

In this sample, this clonotype turned up many times. This chain connects TRBV4-1 to TRBJ2-6; no definite D call. Germline CDR1 and CDR2: MGHRA and YSYEKL. V lost 2 bases and J 4 bases, leaving 6 bases between the germline ends. CDR3 length: 14 residues. CDR3: CASSQMRGANVLTF. CDR3 in DNA: TGCGCCAGCAGCCAAATGAGAGGGGCCAACGTCCTGACTTTC.

There are a few counts of this clonotype. The rearrangement joins TRBV30 to TRBJ2-5; the match to TRBD2 covers 8 bases. The germline CDR1 and CDR2 sequences are GTSNPN and SVGIG (reference sequence). V shed 3 bases and J 0 bases; nucleotides not matched to a gene: 3. The CDR3 has 14 amino acids. The CDR3 loop reads CAWSRGGYQETQYF. In DNA form, the CDR3 reads TGTGCCTGGAGCCGGGGGGGGTACCAAGAGACCCAGTACTTC.

This clonotype was seen a few times. The germline gene is not matched at one end of the junction; a read error may be the cause. The rearrangement uses TRBV11-2 and TRBJ2-2, with D possibly TRBD2 on 5 matching bases. Germline V gives CDR1 SGHAT, CDR2 FQNNGV. The CDR3 loop spans 13 amino acids. The CDR3 here is CASSFEAAGELLF. CDR3 coding DNA: TGTGCCAGCAGCTTTGAGGCGGCCGGGGAGCTGCTTTTT.

Ten or more counts support this clonotype. This chain links TRBV11-1 with TRBJ2-2, with 8 bases identical to TRBD1. The ends lost 1 base at V and 1 base at J; junction bases unmatched: 5. CDR1 and CDR2 (germline): SGHAT, FQDESV (reference sequence). The CDR3 is 17 residues long. The DNA of the CDR3 is TGTGCCAGCAGCTTAGGGCCGGGGACAGGGAACACCGGGGAGCTGTTTTTT. Protein product: CASSLGPGTGNTGELFF. The full variable domain, its missing parts supplied by reference TRBV11-1 and TRBJ2-2, is EAEVAQSPRYKITEKSQAVAFWCDPISGHATLYWYRQILGQGPELLVQFQDESVVDDSQLPKDRFSAERLKGVDSTLKIQPAELGDSAMYLCASSLGPGTGNTGELFFGEGSRLTVL.

The genes are TRBV5-1 and TRBJ2-1; D might be TRBD2 (7 bases). CDR1 and CDR2 from the germline V gene are SGHRS and YFSETQ. The CDR3 totals 15 residues. Trimming cost V 0 bases and J 13 bases, with 20 bases left between them. The CDR3 spells CASSLGRGGWDGQFF. In nucleotides, the CDR3 is TGCGCCAGCAGCTTGGGAAGGGGGGGCTGGGATGGACAGTTCTTC.

This clonotype was observed at least ten times. The rearrangement joins TRBV7-8 to TRBJ2-1; D is possibly TRBD1 (6 bases). Per germline, CDR1 SGHVS and CDR2 FQNEAQ. The CDR3 is 15 residues long. V was cut by 2 bases and J by 4 bases, with 12 bases left in between. In DNA, the CDR3 is TGTGCCAGCAGCTTAAGGCGGCAGGGGTACAATGAGCAGTTCTTC. Its translation is CASSLRRQGYNEQFF.

Turning to this clonotype: A much larger clone differs from this one at a single base, so this may be a read error. The CDR3 does not end in the conserved phenylalanine or tryptophan, so this is likely a read error. This chain joins TRBV30 and TRBJ2-2; D gene unclear. CDR1 is GTSNPN and CDR2 is SVGIG in the germline V gene (reference sequence). The CDR3 has 15 amino acids. V dropped 0 bases and J dropped 6 bases, with 14 bases sitting between them. CDR3 DNA sequence: TGTGCCTGGAGTGTACACCCATCCAAACCCGGGGAGCTGTTTCTT. Translated, it gives CAWSVHPSKPGELFL.

This chain joins TRBV7-8 and TRBJ1-5, with a weak D call TRBD1 (5 bases). The CDR3 covers 14 residues. Germline CDR1 is SGHVS and CDR2 is FQNEAQ. V lost 5 bases and J 7 bases, leaving 15 bases between the germline ends. CDR3 sequence: CASSVEGIRQPQHF. CDR3 bases: TGTGCCAGCAGCGTAGAGGGGATTCGGCAGCCCCAGCATTTT.

In this sample, this clonotype turned up many times. The chain joins TRBV18 to TRBJ1-1; 7 bases are a match to TRBD1. The J segment lost 3 bases and the V segment lost 2 bases, leaving 0 bases of the junction unmatched. The CDR3 length is 13 residues. Germline V gene sequence: CDR1 KGHSH, CDR2 LQKENI. CDR3 sequence reads: CASSPGQDTEAFF. In DNA, the CDR3 is TGTGCCAGCTCACCAGGACAGGACACTGAAGCTTTCTTT.

This clonotype has a count of ten or more. This sequence joins TRBV20-1 and TRBJ2-7; 7 bases line up with TRBD1. V gave up 5 bases and J gave up 3 bases; unmatched junction bases: 4. Germline V gene sequence: CDR1 DFQATT, CDR2 SNEGSKA (reference sequence). This CDR3 is 12 amino acids long. This CDR3 is CSAHRGSYEQYF. CDR3 nucleotide sequence: TGCAGTGCTCACAGGGGCAGCTACGAGCAGTACTTC.

This clonotype has just a few counts. A much larger clone lies one base from this, so it may be a read error. The chain joins TRBV27 to TRBJ2-7, with D perhaps being TRBD1 or TRBD2 (5 bases each). Trimming cost V 5 bases and J 4 bases, with 21 bases left between them. Germline V gene data show CDR1 as MNHEY and CDR2 as SMNVEV (reference sequence). The CDR3 runs 16 residues. The CDR3 is CASSTGHLRRGYEQYF. For the CDR3, the DNA is TGTGCCAGCAGTACCGGACACCTCAGAAGAGGGTACGAGCAGTACTTC.

This clonotype came up many times. The chain combines TRBV24-1 with TRBJ2-1, with D unclear. The V end was cut by 3 bases, the J end by 10 bases, with 12 bases between. CDR1 is KGHDR, CDR2 SFDVKD, per germline. The CDR3 sequence is 13 residues long. CDR3 in amino acids: CATSDPGRQEQFF. CDR3 bases: TGTGCCACCAGTGATCCCGGACGCCAGGAGCAGTTCTTC.

The rearrangement joins TRBV20-1 to TRBJ2-7; 8 bases align to TRBD2. The CDR3 totals 15 residues. V lost 7 bases to trimming and J lost 8 bases; unmatched junction nucleotides: 19. CDR1 is DFQATT and CDR2 is SNEGSKA in the germline V gene (reference sequence). The CDR3 sequence is CSGWVASGPQGKQYF. DNA of the CDR3: TGCAGTGGGTGGGTGGCTAGCGGGCCCCAGGGGAAGCAGTACTTC.

This clonotype was seen at least ten times. V is TRBV6-1 and J is TRBJ1-1; no clear D. Germline CDR1 reads MNHNS; CDR2 reads SASEGT. Deletions cut 2 bases from V and 1 base from J, with 5 bases between. The CDR3 consists of 13 residues. The chain's CDR3 is CASSETRNTEAFF. CDR3 bases: TGTGCCAGCAGTGAAACAAGGAACACTGAAGCTTTCTTT.

This clonotype was picked up many times. The rearrangement links TRBV7-8 to TRBJ1-1; TRBD1 is a possible D gene (6 bases). The CDR3 is made up of 14 amino acids. The germline CDR1 and CDR2 sequences are SGHVS and FQNEAQ. The V end was cut by 5 bases, the J end by 1 base, with 11 bases between. In DNA form, the CDR3 reads TGTGCCAGCAGCAAAACAGGGAAGAACACTGAAGCTTTCTTT. Its translation is CASSKTGKNTEAFF.

This clonotype was counted ten times or more. This rearrangement joins TRBV24-1 to TRBJ2-7; D unresolved. Trimming left V 1 base short and J 2 bases short, with 11 bases between. Germline V lookup: CDR1 KGHDR, CDR2 SFDVKD. The CDR3 covers 15 residues. Here the CDR3 reads CATSDLSLVTYEQYF. The CDR3 nucleotides are TGTGCCACCAGTGATTTATCGCTAGTTACCTACGAGCAGTACTTC.

This clonotype was observed many times. The V call is TRBV7-8, the J call TRBJ2-1, with TRBD2 matching 8 bases. This CDR3 has 16 residues. V shed 4 bases and J 3 bases; nucleotides not matched to a gene: 8. Germline V gene sequence: CDR1 SGHVS, CDR2 FQNEAQ. CDR3 residues: CASSSLGGGNYNEQFF. CDR3 coding DNA: TGTGCCAGCAGCTCCCTCGGCGGGGGGAACTACAATGAGCAGTTCTTC.

This clonotype occurred many times. The chain recombines TRBV30 with TRBJ1-5, with no clear D. V was pared by 3 bases and J by 6 bases, with 12 bases between. The CDR3 has 13 amino acids. The V gene's germline CDR1 is GTSNPN and CDR2 SVGIG (reference sequence). The CDR3 bases are TGTGCCTGGAGCAATAAAGGTAGTCAGCCCCAGCATTTT. Amino acids: CAWSNKGSQPQHF.